These 32 T cell receptor beta chains share one sample of origin, sequenced in a study of blood T cell repertoires in COVID-19. Generated by immunoSEQ multiplex PCR, the TCRdb table keeps only in-frame clones and is missing some. The table lists a few hundred thousand clones, approximately 90% of them singletons. The specimen was peripheral blood. The source is a young man with COVID-19, enrolled during active disease.

This clone occurred once. The chain carries TRBV6-5 and TRBJ2-2; D may be TRBD2 (5 bases). The CDR3 sequence is 15 residues long. V lost 7 bases and J lost 4, with 16 bases in between. Germline CDR1 is MNHEY and CDR2 is SVGAGI. CDR3 coding DNA: TGTGCCAGCATGAGGCCAGCGGTCGTCACCGGGGAGCTGTTTTTT. It is translated as CASMRPAVVTGELFF.

This clone was detected only once. V usage is TRBV29-1 and J usage is TRBJ2-7; D uncertain. The germline V gene has CDR1 SQVTM and CDR2 ANQGSEA. V was shortened by 5 bases and J by 3 bases, with 8 bases between the two germline ends. This CDR3 spans 11 amino acids. The CDR3 reads CSVQLNYEQYF. As DNA, the CDR3 is TGCAGCGTTCAACTCAACTACGAGCAGTACTTC.

V usage is TRBV3-1 (or the pseudogene TRBV3-2) and J usage is TRBJ1-3; TRBD1 matches at 8 bases. The V gene's germline CDR1 is LGHDT and CDR2 YNNKEL (reference sequence). The CDR3 has 16 residues. J lost 7 bases, V lost 0 bases, and 8 bases had no gene match. The CDR3 nucleotides are TGTGCCAGCAGCCAAGATTATTGGACAGGGTTGAACACCATATATTTT. It encodes CASSQDYWTGLNTIYF.

The CDR3 coding sequence is TGTGCCAGCGGAGTGACTAGCGGACCTTCCTACAATGAGCAGTTCTTC. This codes for CASGVTSGPSYNEQFF. V gene TRBV2 combines with J gene TRBJ2-1, with TRBD2 matching over 9 bases. This CDR3 spans 16 amino acids. The germline gives CDR1 SNHLY, CDR2 FYNNEI. Trimming at V came to 8 bases and at J to 1 base, leaving 9 bases not matched to a gene.

The V gene is TRBV7-8, the J gene TRBJ1-4; the D is unclear. The length of the CDR3 is 14 residues. V was trimmed by 4 bases and J by 7 bases, leaving 13 bases between them. CDR1 and CDR2 (germline): SGHVS, FQNEAQ. The CDR3 coding sequence is TGTGCCAGCAGCTGGGAGGCCCGTGGTGAAAAACTGTTTTTT. Translation: CASSWEARGEKLFF.

The chain couples TRBV4-1 to TRBJ2-1; D possibly corresponds to TRBD2 (6 bases). The CDR3 covers 14 residues. V gave up 0 bases and J gave up 10 bases, with 13 bases separating them. Germline lookup yields CDR1 MGHRA and CDR2 YSYEKL. CDR3 in amino acids: CASSQEREDDEQFF. The CDR3 nucleotides are TGCGCCAGCAGCCAAGAAAGGGAGGACGACGAGCAGTTCTTC.

The chain links TRBV30 to TRBJ2-3; weak D call: TRBD1 (5 bases). The germline gives CDR1 GTSNPN, CDR2 SVGIG (reference sequence). This CDR3 contains 13 residues. V was trimmed by 0 bases and J by 5 bases, leaving 9 bases between them. CDR3 loop: CAWSVQVGDTQYF. The CDR3 nucleotides read TGTGCCTGGAGTGTACAGGTGGGAGATACGCAGTATTTT. Using reference TRBV30 and TRBJ2-3 for the parts outside the CDR3, the full variable domain is SQTIHQWPATLVQPVGSPLSLECTVEGTSNPNLYWYRQAAGRGLQLLFYSVGIGQISSEVPQNLSASRPQDRQFILSSKKLLLSDSGFYLCAWSVQVGDTQYFGPGTRLTVL.

The rearrangement links TRBV5-5 to TRBJ2-1; 8 nucleotides line up with TRBD2. Germline V gene data show CDR1 as SGHKS and CDR2 as YYEKEE (reference sequence). This CDR3 is 14 amino acids long. The V gene end was trimmed by 4 bases and the J gene end by 8 bases; junction bases not matched to a gene: 8. The CDR3 protein is CASSRTSTIDEQFF. CDR3 DNA: TGTGCCAGCAGCCGGACTAGCACTATCGATGAGCAGTTCTTC.

The rearrangement uses TRBV4-1 and TRBJ2-3; D gene uncertain. Trimming shortened V by 1 base and J by 0 bases, and 17 bases separated the two germline ends. Germline V CDR1 and CDR2: MGHRA, YSYEKL. The CDR3 totals 18 residues. CDR3 sequence: CASSQVWIGEVSTDTQYF. CDR3 in DNA: TGCGCCAGCAGCCAAGTTTGGATCGGAGAGGTTAGCACAGATACGCAGTATTTT.

The V and J genes are TRBV10-3 and TRBJ2-1; TRBD1 aligns across 10 bases. Trimming cost V 3 bases and J 4 bases; bases outside gene matches: 9. Germline assignment: CDR1 ENHRY and CDR2 SYGVKD. CDR3 length equals 17 residues. DNA of the CDR3: TGTGCCATCAGTGACTTGGGGGGGGACAGGGGATACAATGAGCAGTTCTTC. It translates to CAISDLGGDRGYNEQFF.

The V gene is TRBV3-1 (or the pseudogene TRBV3-2), the J gene TRBJ2-7, with 7 bases matching TRBD2. The CDR3 runs 15 residues. The germline V gene has CDR1 LGHDT and CDR2 YNNKEL (reference sequence). V lost 0 bases and J lost 2; bases outside the gene matches: 4. The CDR3 DNA is TGTGCCAGCAGCCAAGAGCAGCGGGGCACCTACGAGCAGTACTTC. Protein: CASSQEQRGTYEQYF.

The chain links TRBV29-1 to TRBJ2-1; 8 nucleotides agree with TRBD2. This CDR3 spans 11 amino acids. Germline trimming cut 7 bases from V and 9 bases from J; bases unmatched to any gene: 5. Germline-derived CDR1 and CDR2 are SQVTM and ANQGSEA. CDR3 sequence reads: CSAGLVGEQFF. In nucleotides, the CDR3 is TGCAGCGCGGGACTAGTCGGTGAGCAGTTCTTC.

This chain links TRBV6-5 with TRBJ1-2; tentatively, D is TRBD1 (6 bases). Germline V gene lookup returns CDR1 MNHEY and CDR2 SVGAGI. The germline V and J ends were trimmed by 6 bases and 5 bases, with 10 bases remaining between them. The CDR3 extends over 12 amino acids. The CDR3 region is CASSLGQYGYTF. The CDR3 DNA reads as TGTGCCAGCAGCCTCGGACAGTATGGCTACACCTTC.

This clone has only a few counts. This chain joins TRBV11-3 and TRBJ1-4; D uncertain. Trimming pared 2 bases from V and 7 bases from J, leaving 11 bases between. The CDR3 has 14 amino acids. Germline-derived CDR1 and CDR2 are SGHNT and YENEEA. The CDR3: CASSLTRSGEKLFF. As DNA, the CDR3 is TGTGCCAGCAGCTTAACTAGAAGTGGTGAAAAACTGTTTTTT.

The gene calls are TRBV6-5 and TRBJ1-5; TRBD1 is a possible D gene (6 bases). V lost 0 bases and J 6 bases, leaving 12 bases between the germline ends. Looked up from germline, CDR1 is MNHEY and CDR2 is SVGAGI. This CDR3 is built from 15 residues. The CDR3 loop is CASSYSQGLAQPQHF. The CDR3 DNA is TGTGCCAGCAGTTACTCGCAGGGGCTGGCTCAGCCCCAGCATTTT.

The rearrangement links TRBV5-1 to TRBJ2-3; 9 bases map to TRBD2. Germline V gene data show CDR1 as SGHRS and CDR2 as YFSETQ. The CDR3 runs to 19 residues. Germline trimming cut 0 bases from V and 0 bases from J; bases unmatched to any gene: 11. The CDR3 is CASSLALTSGLFSTDTQYF. The CDR3 nucleotides read TGCGCCAGCAGCTTGGCCTTGACTAGCGGCCTTTTTAGCACAGATACGCAGTATTTT.

The chain carries TRBV7-9 and TRBJ1-1; D call uncertain. This CDR3 contains 12 residues. Germline-derived CDR1 and CDR2 are SEHNR and FQNEAQ (reference sequence). Trimming cost V 5 bases and J 5 bases, with 9 bases left between them. The CDR3 nucleotides are TGTGCCAGCAGCCCTAGGGAGACTGAAGCTTTCTTT. Its translation: CASSPRETEAFF.

The chain uses TRBV5-1 and TRBJ1-1, with TRBD1 as a possible D gene (5 bases). Trimming removed 4 bases from V and 2 bases from J, with 18 bases in between. The germline V gene encodes CDR1 SGHRS and CDR2 YFSETQ. The length of the CDR3 is 16 residues. CDR3 DNA sequence: TGCGCCAGCAGCCCAGGACACTCTGAACCCAACACTGAAGCTTTCTTT. It yields the protein CASSPGHSEPNTEAFF. The full variable domain, with the rest looked up from reference TRBV5-1 and TRBJ1-1, is KAGVTQTPRYLIKTRGQQVTLSCSPISGHRSVSWYQQTPGQGLQFLFEYFSETQRNKGNFPGRFSGRQFSNSRSEMNVSTLELGDSALYLCASSPGHSEPNTEAFFGQGTRLTVV.

CDR3 nucleotides: TGTGCCAGCACCGTCGGGGGTAGAGTCAATCGCTACGAGCAGTACTTC. It is translated as CASTVGGRVNRYEQYF. The rearrangement uses TRBV28 and TRBJ2-7; TRBD2 might be the D (6 bases). Germline V gives CDR1 MDHEN, CDR2 SYDVKM. The V end lost 7 bases, the J end lost 3 bases, and 22 bases lay between the germline ends. CDR3 length equals 16 residues.

This chain links TRBV29-1 with TRBJ2-5; TRBD2 matches at 10 bases. The CDR3 extends over 16 amino acids. Per the germline V gene, CDR1 is SQVTM and CDR2 is ANQGSEA. Trimming took 5 bases from V and 0 from J; bases not matched to a gene: 9. CDR3 DNA sequence: TGCAGCGTTCTTAATTTAGCGGGAGGCAACCAAGAGACCCAGTACTTC. This codes for CSVLNLAGGNQETQYF.

V usage is TRBV7-9 and J usage is TRBJ1-2, with TRBD1 as a possible D gene (5 bases). V gave up 1 base and J gave up 8 bases, with 20 bases separating them. The CDR3 spans 16 residues. In germline, CDR1 is SEHNR, CDR2 FQNEAQ (reference sequence). CDR3 bases: TGTGCCAGCAGCTTAGACCCTGAAGGACACGGATTGGGCTACACCTTC. Translation: CASSLDPEGHGLGYTF. Variable domain in full (rest from reference TRBV7-9 and TRBJ1-2): DTGVSQNPRHKITKRGQNVTFRCDPISEHNRLYWYRQTLGQGPEFLTYFQNEAQLEKSRLLSDRFSAERPKGSFSTLEIQRTEQGDSAMYLCASSLDPEGHGLGYTFGSGTRLTVV.

This rearrangement joins TRBV2 to TRBJ2-5; a weak D match, TRBD1 (6 bases). This CDR3 contains 11 residues. In germline, CDR1 is SNHLY, CDR2 FYNNEI. V shed 10 bases and J shed 2 bases, with 8 bases lying between them. The CDR3 DNA reads as TGTGCCAAACAGGGTCAAGAGACCCAGTACTTC. Amino acids: CAKQGQETQYF.

This clone was observed a few times. The chain recombines TRBV5-8 with TRBJ2-7; the match to TRBD1 covers 8 bases. CDR3 length: 18 residues. The germline gives CDR1 SGHTS, CDR2 YDEGEE. Trimming took 4 bases from V and 0 from J; bases not matched to a gene: 15. Here the CDR3 DNA reads TGTGCCAGCAGCGCGTCCGGACAGGGCTACATCCCCTCCTACGAGCAGTACTTC. Residues: CASSASGQGYIPSYEQYF. Full variable domain (outside the CDR3, taken from reference TRBV5-8 and TRBJ2-7): EAGVTQSPTHLIKTRGQQATLRCSPISGHTSVYWYQQALGLGLQFLLWYDEGEERNRGNFPPRFSGRQFPNYSSELNVNALELEDSALYLCASSASGQGYIPSYEQYFGPGTRLTVT.

Points on this clone: Within the sample, other DNA sequences also encode this same CDR3. The V call is TRBV2, the J call TRBJ1-3, with 7 positions matching TRBD1. CDR1 is SNHLY and CDR2 is FYNNEI in the germline V gene. The J segment lost 4 bases and the V segment lost 6 bases, leaving 6 bases of the junction unmatched. The CDR3 totals 14 residues. The CDR3 region is CASSQQGYGNTIYF. The DNA for the CDR3 is TGTGCCAGCAGCCAACAGGGGTACGGAAACACCATATATTTT.

This chain connects TRBV7-6 to TRBJ2-3; 11 nucleotides line up with TRBD2. Germline CDR1 is SGHVS and CDR2 is FNYEAQ. The CDR3 has 16 residues. V shed 1 base, J shed 2 bases, and the junction held 2 bases outside the gene matches. CDR3 DNA sequence: TGTGCCAGCAGCTTAGGGACTAGCGGGCACACAGATACGCAGTATTTT. This translates into CASSLGTSGHTDTQYF.

The chain couples TRBV3-1 (or the pseudogene TRBV3-2) to TRBJ2-5; 7 bases align to TRBD1. Per germline, CDR1 LGHDT and CDR2 YNNKEL (reference sequence). With V trimmed by 6 bases and J by 9 bases, 7 bases remained unmatched. The CDR3 is 12 amino acids. CDR3 DNA: TGTGCCAGCAGTTTTGAGGGGGCGCCCCAGTACTTC. It is translated as CASSFEGAPQYF.

The chain combines TRBV5-1 with TRBJ2-7; 8 nucleotides agree with TRBD1. Looked up from germline, CDR1 is SGHRS and CDR2 is YFSETQ. V lost 3 bases, J lost 4 bases, and 6 bases stayed unmatched. The CDR3 covers 14 residues. The CDR3 region has the DNA TGCGCCAGCAGCTCGGACAGGGACGGGTACGAGCAGTACTTC. It translates to CASSSDRDGYEQYF.

The CDR3 spells CASSSPPGRGEAFF. The CDR3 DNA reads TGTGCCAGCAGCTCACCCCCGGGCAGGGGAGAAGCTTTCTTT. The V call is TRBV6-2 or TRBV6-3, the J call TRBJ1-1; possibly TRBD1 for D (6 bases). Germline CDR1 and CDR2: MNHEY and SVGEGT. CDR3 size: 14 residues. Trimming left V 6 bases short and J 8 bases short, with 19 bases between.

V usage is TRBV2 and J usage is TRBJ1-2; 7 bases agree with TRBD1. Germline loops: CDR1 SNHLY, CDR2 FYNNEI. The CDR3 is 13 amino acids. After removal of 8 bases from V and 2 bases from J, the junction contained 5 bases not matched to a gene. The CDR3 bases are TGTGCCAGCGTCGGACAGGCAAACTATGGCTACACCTTC. Its protein product is CASVGQANYGYTF.

This chain joins TRBV14 and TRBJ2-7; a possible D gene is TRBD2 (6 bases). The V and J ends lost 2 bases and 2 bases respectively, with 13 bases between them. The germline gives CDR1 SGHDN, CDR2 FVKESK. CDR3 length: 15 residues. CDR3 protein: CASSQTGGGAYEQYF. In DNA, the CDR3 is TGTGCCAGCAGCCAAACTGGCGGAGGGGCCTACGAGCAGTACTTC.

The chain combines TRBV24-1 with TRBJ2-2; 7 bases align to TRBD2. Losses at the gene ends were 7 bases for V and 7 bases for J; bases not matched to a gene: 20. This CDR3 comprises 18 residues. Germline V gene data show CDR1 as KGHDR and CDR2 as SFDVKD. The CDR3 sequence is CATSQHPDLGGGGGELFF. CDR3 nucleotide sequence: TGTGCCACCAGCCAACACCCGGACTTGGGGGGGGGAGGCGGGGAGCTGTTTTTT.

The chain's CDR3 is CASSPGQGNSYEQYF. CDR3 bases: TGTGCCAGCTCACCCGGACAGGGTAACTCCTACGAGCAGTACTTC. The rearrangement joins TRBV18 to TRBJ2-7; TRBD1 matches at 8 bases. The CDR3 runs 15 residues. Germline V gene data show CDR1 as KGHSH and CDR2 as LQKENI. The junction had 4 bases not matched to a gene; V was cut back by 3 bases and J by 0 bases.